The rows below give T cell receptor beta chains drawn from one sample of a study of cytomegalovirus exposure and HLA in healthy donors. Using immunoSEQ multiplex PCR, the repertoire was profiled, and TCRdb retains in-frame clones only, with some absent. The sample has some 150,000 clones; around 74% are singletons. Sequencing was done on a sample of PBMCs. These receptors were taken from a man between 18 and 35 years old in good health and CMV-seropositive. The CDR3 runs from the conserved cysteine through the conserved F or W. D genes are given only for firm matches. Expanded clones get a size class; other rows say once, few or many, or leave the size out.

abundance: few; v_gene: TRBV7-3; j_gene: TRBJ2-3; d_gene: .; CDR3nt: TGTGCCAGCAGCTTAAGAACTCTCACAGATACGCAGTATTTT; CDR3aa: CASSLRTLTDTQYF
abundance: few; v_gene: TRBV6-5; j_gene: TRBJ1-4; d_gene: .; CDR3nt: TGTGCCAGCAGTTACTCATGGACTGGGGAAGAAAAACTGTTTTTT; CDR3aa: CASSYSWTGEEKLFF
abundance: few; v_gene: TRBV7-2; j_gene: TRBJ2-1; d_gene: TRBD2; CDR3nt: TGTGCCAGCAGCCCCCGGGGGGTAGCGGGGGGTAGCTCCTACAATGAGCAGTTCTTC; CDR3aa: CASSPRGVAGGSSYNEQFF
abundance: .; v_gene: TRBV5-3; j_gene: TRBJ2-5; d_gene: TRBD1; CDR3nt: TGTGCCAGAAGCCAGGGACAGGGCCAGCGGGGACAAGAGACCCAGTACTTC; CDR3aa: CARSQGQGQRGQETQYF
abundance: .; v_gene: TRBV2; j_gene: TRBJ2-7; d_gene: .; CDR3nt: TGTGCCAGCAGTGTGGGACATGGCTCCTACGAGCAGTACTTC; CDR3aa: CASSVGHGSYEQYF
abundance: .; v_gene: TRBV5-6; j_gene: TRBJ1-4; d_gene: TRBD1; CDR3nt: TGTGCCAGCAGCCGTAGACAGGGAGAGTGGGAAAAACTGTTTTTT; CDR3aa: CASSRRQGEWEKLFF
abundance: .; v_gene: TRBV5-1; j_gene: TRBJ1-5; d_gene: TRBD1; CDR3nt: TGCGCCAGCAGCTCCCCATGGGAGACAGGGAGGTGCAATCAGCCCCAGCATTTT; CDR3aa: CASSSPWETGRCNQPQHF
abundance: few; v_gene: TRBV13; j_gene: TRBJ2-1; d_gene: TRBD1; CDR3nt: TGTGCCAGCAGCCCCTTTGGGACAGATTACAATGAGCAGTTCTTC; CDR3aa: CASSPFGTDYNEQFF
abundance: few; v_gene: TRBV2; j_gene: TRBJ2-1; d_gene: .; CDR3nt: TGTGCCAGCGGTTGGAACGGCCTGGGACTTCGTAATGAGCAGTTCTTC; CDR3aa: CASGWNGLGLRNEQFF
abundance: .; v_gene: TRBV13; j_gene: TRBJ2-6; d_gene: .; CDR3nt: TGTGCCAGCAGCTTACAGGGGAGTGGGGCCAACGTCCTGACTTTC; CDR3aa: CASSLQGSGANVLTF
abundance: .; v_gene: TRBV27; j_gene: TRBJ2-3; d_gene: .; CDR3nt: TGTGCCAGCAGTTTATTAGAAACAGATACGCAGTATTTT; CDR3aa: CASSLLETDTQYF
abundance: .; v_gene: TRBV7-9; j_gene: TRBJ1-3; d_gene: .; CDR3nt: TGTGCCAGCAGCTTACACGGGAGGCCTGGAAACACCATATATTTT; CDR3aa: CASSLHGRPGNTIYF
abundance: .; v_gene: TRBV6-5; j_gene: TRBJ1-5; d_gene: TRBD1; CDR3nt: TGTGCCAGCAGTTTGAACAGGGGGTTTGATCAGCCCCAGCATTTT; CDR3aa: CASSLNRGFDQPQHF
abundance: .; v_gene: TRBV27; j_gene: TRBJ1-5; d_gene: .; CDR3nt: TGTGCCAGCGGGCGATTGACCCCGGGCAATCAGCCCCAGCATTTT; CDR3aa: CASGRLTPGNQPQHF
abundance: few; v_gene: TRBV7-2; j_gene: TRBJ1-1; d_gene: TRBD1; CDR3nt: TGTGCCAGCAGCTTAGTTAAGGGGGCGAGGCTAGAGGAAGCTTTCTTT; CDR3aa: CASSLVKGARLEEAFF
abundance: .; v_gene: TRBV7-7; j_gene: TRBJ2-2; d_gene: .; CDR3nt: TGTGCTAGCAGCTTGGCGGGACAGTCGGCCGGGGAGCTGTTTTTT; CDR3aa: CASSLAGQSAGELFF
abundance: few; v_gene: TRBV6-1; j_gene: TRBJ1-1; d_gene: .; CDR3nt: TGTGCCAGCAGTGAATGGAGGATTTCGGAGGCTTTCTTT; CDR3aa: CASSEWRISEAFF
abundance: once; v_gene: TRBV5-1; j_gene: TRBJ2-3; d_gene: .; CDR3nt: TGCGCCAGCAGCTCCGGGACTCCCCAAGTTAGGCAGTATTTT; CDR3aa: CASSSGTPQVRQYF
abundance: .; v_gene: TRBV2; j_gene: TRBJ2-1; d_gene: TRBD2; CDR3nt: TGTGCCACCCCCTCCGGGGCTAGCGGGTCCTACAATGAGCAGTTCTTC; CDR3aa: CATPSGASGSYNEQFF
abundance: .; v_gene: TRBV7-2; j_gene: TRBJ1-1; d_gene: .; CDR3nt: TGTGCCAGCAGCTCGGAGGGGAGGTACACTGAAGCTTTCTTT; CDR3aa: CASSSEGRYTEAFF
abundance: few; v_gene: TRBV4-3; j_gene: TRBJ1-6; d_gene: TRBD1; CDR3nt: TGCGCCAGCAGCCTCCGGGACAGGGAAAATTCACCCCTCCACTTT; CDR3aa: CASSLRDRENSPLHF
abundance: .; v_gene: TRBV27; j_gene: TRBJ2-7; d_gene: TRBD1; CDR3nt: TGTGCCAGCAGTCCCCCGGACAGGGGGGTCTACGAGCAGTACTTC; CDR3aa: CASSPPDRGVYEQYF
abundance: .; v_gene: TRBV7-2; j_gene: TRBJ2-1; d_gene: .; CDR3nt: TGTGCCAGCAGCTTAAGGTGGCGGAACAATGAGCAGTTCTTC; CDR3aa: CASSLRWRNNEQFF
abundance: .; v_gene: TRBV18; j_gene: TRBJ2-7; d_gene: .; CDR3nt: TGTGCCAGCTCACCAAAGCAGGATATCGAGCAGTACTTC; CDR3aa: CASSPKQDIEQYF
abundance: .; v_gene: TRBV9; j_gene: TRBJ2-1; d_gene: TRBD2; CDR3nt: TGTGCCAGCATTCCCCAGCGGGAGAAGATCTACAATGAGCAGTTCTTC; CDR3aa: CASIPQREKIYNEQFF
abundance: .; v_gene: TRBV5-4; j_gene: TRBJ1-2; d_gene: .; CDR3nt: TGTGCCAGCAGCTGGGGGGTGGGTGCCGACTATGGCTACACCTTC; CDR3aa: CASSWGVGADYGYTF
abundance: .; v_gene: TRBV5-6; j_gene: TRBJ1-2; d_gene: .; CDR3nt: TGTGCCAGCAGCTTGGGACGCCTCGGGGGAGGCTACACCTTC; CDR3aa: CASSLGRLGGGYTF
abundance: .; v_gene: TRBV16; j_gene: TRBJ2-7; d_gene: TRBD1; CDR3nt: TGTGCCAGCAGCCAAACCCGGACAGGCAGCTCCTACGAGCAGTACTTC; CDR3aa: CASSQTRTGSSYEQYF
abundance: .; v_gene: TRBV6-5; j_gene: TRBJ1-1; d_gene: .; CDR3nt: TGTGCCAGCATCACGCCAGGAGGGGCCACTGAAGCTTTCTTT; CDR3aa: CASITPGGATEAFF
abundance: .; v_gene: TRBV6-5; j_gene: TRBJ1-2; d_gene: .; CDR3nt: TGTGCCAGCGTAGCCGAGTACAGGGCGGCAAGTGGCTACACCTTC; CDR3aa: CASVAEYRAASGYTF
abundance: .; v_gene: TRBV7-9; j_gene: TRBJ1-4; d_gene: .; CDR3nt: TGTGCCAGCAGCTTAGGGCAGTCCGTGGGCGAAAAACTGTTTTTT; CDR3aa: CASSLGQSVGEKLFF
abundance: .; v_gene: TRBV7-7; j_gene: TRBJ2-5; d_gene: .; CDR3nt: TGTGCTAGCAGTCGGTCAGGGGGGAGGGAGACCCAGTACTTC; CDR3aa: CASSRSGGRETQYF
abundance: .; v_gene: TRBV4-2; j_gene: TRBJ2-1; d_gene: TRBD2; CDR3nt: TGTGCCAGCAGCCACACTAGCGGGAGGACATCCTACAATGAGCAGTTCTTC; CDR3aa: CASSHTSGRTSYNEQFF
abundance: few; v_gene: TRBV10-3; j_gene: TRBJ2-3; d_gene: .; CDR3nt: TGTGCCATCAGTGACCCAGAACGAAGCACAGATACGCAGTATTTT; CDR3aa: CAISDPERSTDTQYF
abundance: .; v_gene: TRBV18; j_gene: TRBJ2-3; d_gene: TRBD2; CDR3nt: TGTGCCAGCTCACCACCCGCGGGAGGTCGAGATACGCAGTATTTT; CDR3aa: CASSPPAGGRDTQYF
abundance: once; v_gene: TRBV5-4; j_gene: TRBJ2-5; d_gene: TRBD2; CDR3nt: TGTGCCAGCAGCCCGAGCGGGGGTCGGGGGACCCAGTACTTC; CDR3aa: CASSPSGGRGTQYF
abundance: .; v_gene: TRBV4-3; j_gene: TRBJ2-3; d_gene: TRBD2; CDR3nt: TGCGCCAGCAGCCAAGTGGGACTAGCGGAAAGCACAGATACGCAGTATTTT; CDR3aa: CASSQVGLAESTDTQYF
abundance: .; v_gene: TRBV10-2; j_gene: TRBJ2-1; d_gene: .; CDR3nt: TGCGCCAGCTCCCGAGGGAGGCAAATCTACAATGAGCAGTTCTTC; CDR3aa: CASSRGRQIYNEQFF
abundance: .; v_gene: TRBV4-3; j_gene: TRBJ2-1; d_gene: .; CDR3nt: TGCGCCAGCAGCCAAGGGCATGATGAGCAGTTCTTC; CDR3aa: CASSQGHDEQFF
abundance: .; v_gene: TRBV7-3; j_gene: TRBJ2-1; d_gene: TRBD2; CDR3nt: TGTGCCAGCAGCTTAATCACGAAAAGGGGAACTAGCGACTACAATGAGCAGTTCTTC; CDR3aa: CASSLITKRGTSDYNEQFF
abundance: few; v_gene: TRBV2; j_gene: TRBJ2-7; d_gene: .; CDR3nt: TGTGCCAGCAGGAAACAGGGTGACGAGCAGTACTTC; CDR3aa: CASRKQGDEQYF
abundance: .; v_gene: TRBV7-2; j_gene: TRBJ2-7; d_gene: .; CDR3nt: TGTGCCAGCAGCCAAGACAGGAGCTCCTACGAGCAGTACTTC; CDR3aa: CASSQDRSSYEQYF
abundance: .; v_gene: TRBV7-9; j_gene: TRBJ1-2; d_gene: .; CDR3nt: TGTGCCAGCAGCTTAGACTTCTATGGCTACACCTTC; CDR3aa: CASSLDFYGYTF
abundance: .; v_gene: TRBV9; j_gene: TRBJ2-7; d_gene: .; CDR3nt: TGTGCCAGCAGCGTAGTCGGCAGGGGCGAGCAGTACTTC; CDR3aa: CASSVVGRGEQYF
abundance: .; v_gene: TRBV7-6; j_gene: TRBJ1-2; d_gene: TRBD1; CDR3nt: TGTGCCAGCAGCTTTCTTCAGGGGGGCTATGGCTACACCTTC; CDR3aa: CASSFLQGGYGYTF
abundance: .; v_gene: TRBV18; j_gene: TRBJ2-7; d_gene: TRBD1; CDR3nt: TGTGCCAGCTCACCAGGCACAGGGGGCCACGAGCAGTACTTC; CDR3aa: CASSPGTGGHEQYF
abundance: .; v_gene: TRBV9; j_gene: TRBJ2-2; d_gene: .; CDR3nt: TGTGCCAGCAGCGTAAGTAGCCAGTCGGTCACCGGGGAGCTGTTTTTT; CDR3aa: CASSVSSQSVTGELFF
abundance: .; v_gene: TRBV7-2; j_gene: TRBJ2-5; d_gene: TRBD2; CDR3nt: TGTGCCAGCAGTTCTCTTCGGACTAGCTATGAGACCCAGTACTTC; CDR3aa: CASSSLRTSYETQYF
abundance: .; v_gene: TRBV2; j_gene: TRBJ1-5; d_gene: .; CDR3nt: TGTGCCAGCAGTGAGGGGAGGAGCAATCAGCCCCAGCATTTT; CDR3aa: CASSEGRSNQPQHF
abundance: .; v_gene: TRBV27; j_gene: TRBJ2-1; d_gene: TRBD2; CDR3nt: TGTGCCAGCAGTTTGACTAGCGGGGGGCAGGATGAGCAGTTCTTC; CDR3aa: CASSLTSGGQDEQFF
abundance: .; v_gene: TRBV5-1; j_gene: TRBJ2-7; d_gene: TRBD2; CDR3nt: TGCGCCAGCAGCTTGGCCGTGGGTAGCGGGAGGGCAACGGGGTACGAGCAGTACTTC; CDR3aa: CASSLAVGSGRATGYEQYF
abundance: .; v_gene: TRBV19; j_gene: TRBJ1-5; d_gene: .; CDR3nt: TGTGCCAGTAGCCAAACAGGGTTAAGCAATCAGCCCCAGCATTTT; CDR3aa: CASSQTGLSNQPQHF
abundance: .; v_gene: TRBV5-6; j_gene: TRBJ2-5; d_gene: .; CDR3nt: TGTGCCAGCAGCCTCGTCCTACGGCAAGAGACCCAGTACTTC; CDR3aa: CASSLVLRQETQYF